Below are 9 T cell receptor beta chains sequenced from a single sample in a study of CD8 T cells in ankylosing spondylitis. Study-level results: A motif of under 10 highly homologous TCR beta variants was seen as apparently characteristic of ankylosing spondylitis blood.

No antigen is known for these receptors. TCRdb analysed the 5' RACE reads with MiXCR anew, one entry per CDR3 protein. The sample includes about 340,000 distinct CDR3 sequences, 8% of them seen just once. Sequencing used blood, either unsorted or a sorted T cell fraction (not recorded which). All receptors come from a male donor with ankylosing spondylitis.

This clonotype was picked up a small number of times. This chain uses TRBV7-3 with TRBJ1-6, with D tentatively TRBD1 (6 bases). Trimming took 0 bases from V and 9 from J, leaving 12 bases between them. The CDR3 loop spans 15 amino acids. Per the germline V gene, CDR1 is SGHTA and CDR2 is FQGTGA. The chain's CDR3 is CASSLTTGVGSPLHF. The CDR3 DNA follows: TGTGCCAGCAGCTTAACGACAGGTGTCGGTTCACCCCTCCACTTT.

This clonotype showed up just a few times. The V call is TRBV27, the J call TRBJ2-7, with D perhaps being TRBD1 or TRBD2 (6 bases each). CDR1 is MNHEY and CDR2 is SMNVEV in the germline V gene (reference sequence). Trimming removed 5 bases at V and 5 bases at J, with 19 bases between. The CDR3 covers 15 residues. CDR3 in DNA: TGTGCCAGCAGTAAACCGGGGGCAAAGCTACACGAGCAGTACTTC. Translation gives CASSKPGAKLHEQYF.

This clonotype has only a few counts. The CDR3 region has the DNA TGCAGTGCCGGACGGTTCAATCAGCCCCAGCATTTT. Its translation is CSAGRFNQPQHF. The J gene is TRBJ1-5, the V gene TRBV20-1; D not certain. The CDR3 contains 12 residues. Trimming removed 6 bases from V and 3 bases from J, with 9 bases in between. Germline V lookup: CDR1 DFQATT, CDR2 SNEGSKA (reference sequence).

The rearrangement uses TRBV5-8 and TRBJ2-1, with TRBD2 as a possible D gene (6 bases). This CDR3 is built from 15 residues. Germline V gene data show CDR1 as SGHTS and CDR2 as YDEGEE. Trimming removed 0 bases at V and 4 bases at J, with 11 bases between. CDR3 DNA: TGTGCCAGCAGCTTGGCCGGGAGAAGGTACAATGAGCAGTTCTTC. This gives the protein CASSLAGRRYNEQFF.

This clonotype was found a few times. V gene TRBV2 combines with J gene TRBJ2-2; D gene ambiguous. Between the trimmed V and J ends, which lost 7 bases and 6 bases, there was a span of 6 bases. CDR1 is SNHLY and CDR2 is FYNNEI in the germline V gene. The CDR3 length is 11 residues. CDR3 in amino acids: CASKSPGELFF. For the CDR3, the DNA is TGTGCCAGCAAATCCCCCGGGGAGCTGTTTTTT.

This clonotype has only a few counts. J is TRBJ2-1 and V is TRBV20-1, with 8 bases fitting TRBD2. The ends lost 0 bases at V and 2 bases at J; junction bases unmatched: 6. The CDR3 runs 16 residues. CDR1 is DFQATT, CDR2 SNEGSKA, per germline (reference sequence). As DNA, the CDR3 is TGCAGTGCTAGAGAGGTCGCTAGCGGGCCCTACAATGAGCAGTTCTTC. Protein sequence: CSAREVASGPYNEQFF.

There are many counts of this clonotype. The chain carries TRBV10-3 and TRBJ2-3; TRBD1 might be the D (7 bases). The V end lost 10 bases, the J end lost 2 bases, and 16 bases lay between the germline ends. The germline gives CDR1 ENHRY, CDR2 SYGVKD. CDR3 length: 14 amino acids. Here the CDR3 DNA reads TGTGCCACATCGGGGGACAGCTACACAGATACGCAGTATTTT. Its translation: CATSGDSYTDTQYF.

This clonotype was seen more than once but under ten times. This chain joins TRBV4-1 and TRBJ2-7; the D gene is possibly TRBD1 (6 bases). Germline V gene sequence: CDR1 MGHRA, CDR2 YSYEKL. CDR3 size: 15 residues. V was clipped by 8 bases and J by 0 bases, with 17 bases between them. CDR3 DNA: TGCGCCAGCTCCCCCAGGACAGACAGCTCCTACGAGCAGTACTTC. It specifies CASSPRTDSSYEQYF.

The chain has TRBV5-5 and TRBJ2-7; no definite D call. CDR1 is SGHKS, CDR2 YYEKEE, per germline (reference sequence). Trimming left V 0 bases short and J 2 bases short, with 15 bases between. There are 16 residues in the CDR3. CDR3 sequence: CASSLAKQLQTYEQYF. CDR3 nucleotide sequence: TGTGCCAGCAGCTTGGCCAAACAGCTCCAGACCTACGAGCAGTACTTC. Supplemented by reference TRBV5-5 and TRBJ2-7, the full variable domain reads DAGVTQSPTHLIKTRGQQVTLRCSPISGHKSVSWYQQVLGQGPQFIFQYYEKEERGRGNFPDRFSARQFPNYSSELNVNALLLGDSALYLCASSLAKQLQTYEQYFGPGTRLTVT.